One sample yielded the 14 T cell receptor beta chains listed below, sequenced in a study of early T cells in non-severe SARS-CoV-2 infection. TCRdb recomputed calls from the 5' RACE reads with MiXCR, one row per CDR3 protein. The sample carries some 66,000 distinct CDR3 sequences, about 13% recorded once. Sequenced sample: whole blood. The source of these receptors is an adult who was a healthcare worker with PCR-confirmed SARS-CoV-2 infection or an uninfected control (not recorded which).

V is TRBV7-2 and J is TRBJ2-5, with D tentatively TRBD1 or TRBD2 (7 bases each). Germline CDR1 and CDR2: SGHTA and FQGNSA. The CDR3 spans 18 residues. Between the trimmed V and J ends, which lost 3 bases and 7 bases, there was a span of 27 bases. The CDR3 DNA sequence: TGTGCCAGCAGCTTCCCTGACAGGGCTAGCGGAGAACGGTGGACCCAGTACTTC. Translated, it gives CASSFPDRASGERWTQYF.

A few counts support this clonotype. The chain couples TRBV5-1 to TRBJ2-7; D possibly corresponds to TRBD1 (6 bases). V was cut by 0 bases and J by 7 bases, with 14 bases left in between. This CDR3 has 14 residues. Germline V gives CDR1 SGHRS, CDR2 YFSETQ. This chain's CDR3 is CASSLGGPTGEQYF. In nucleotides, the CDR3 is TGCGCCAGCAGCTTGGGGGGCCCTACAGGGGAGCAGTACTTC.

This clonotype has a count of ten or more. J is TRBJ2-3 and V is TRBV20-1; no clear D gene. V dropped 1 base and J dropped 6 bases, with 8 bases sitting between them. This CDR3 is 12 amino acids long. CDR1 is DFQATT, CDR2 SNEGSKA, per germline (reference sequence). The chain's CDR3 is CSARAPADTQYF. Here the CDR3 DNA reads TGCAGTGCTAGAGCCCCCGCCGATACGCAGTATTTT.

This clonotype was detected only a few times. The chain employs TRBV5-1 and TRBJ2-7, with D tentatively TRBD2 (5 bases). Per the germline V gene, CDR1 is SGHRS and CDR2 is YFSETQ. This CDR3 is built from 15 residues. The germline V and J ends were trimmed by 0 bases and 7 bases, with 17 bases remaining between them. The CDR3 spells CASSLESPGMGEQYF. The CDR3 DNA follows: TGCGCCAGCAGCTTGGAATCCCCGGGGATGGGAGAGCAGTACTTC.

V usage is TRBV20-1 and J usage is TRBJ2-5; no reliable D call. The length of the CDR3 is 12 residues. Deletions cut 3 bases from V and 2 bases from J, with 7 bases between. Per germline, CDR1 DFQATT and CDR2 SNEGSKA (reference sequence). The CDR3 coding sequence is TGCAGTGCTAGTAGTCAGCAAGAGACCCAGTACTTC. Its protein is CSASSQQETQYF.

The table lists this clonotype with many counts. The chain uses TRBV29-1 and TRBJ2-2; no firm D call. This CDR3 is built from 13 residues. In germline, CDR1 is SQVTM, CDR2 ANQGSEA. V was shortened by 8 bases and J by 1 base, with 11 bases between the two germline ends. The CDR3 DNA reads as TGCAGCACCCGCATGGGGAACACCGGGGAGCTGTTTTTT. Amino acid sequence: CSTRMGNTGELFF.

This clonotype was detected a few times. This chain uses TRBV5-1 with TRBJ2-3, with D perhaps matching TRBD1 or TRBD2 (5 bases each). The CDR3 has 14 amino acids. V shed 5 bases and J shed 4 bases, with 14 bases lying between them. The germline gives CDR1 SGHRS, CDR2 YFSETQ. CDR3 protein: CASSAQGDADTQYF. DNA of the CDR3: TGCGCCAGCAGTGCCCAGGGAGATGCAGATACGCAGTATTTT.

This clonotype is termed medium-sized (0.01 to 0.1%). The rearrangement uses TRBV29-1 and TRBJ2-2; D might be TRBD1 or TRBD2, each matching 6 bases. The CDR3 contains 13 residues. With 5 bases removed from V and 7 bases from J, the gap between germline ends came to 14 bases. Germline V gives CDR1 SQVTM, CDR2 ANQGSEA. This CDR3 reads CSVRLGGVGELFF. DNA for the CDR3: TGCAGCGTTAGACTCGGGGGCGTCGGGGAGCTGTTTTTT.

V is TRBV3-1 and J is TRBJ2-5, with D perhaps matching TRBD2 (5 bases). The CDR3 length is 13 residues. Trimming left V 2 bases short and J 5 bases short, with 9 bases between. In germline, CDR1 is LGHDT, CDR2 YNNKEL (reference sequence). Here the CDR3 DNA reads TGTGCCAGCAGCCAACGGGGTGCGGAGACCCAGTACTTC. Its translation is CASSQRGAETQYF.

The CDR3 here is CASSQGVQGLYEQYF. In nucleotides, the CDR3 is TGCGCCAGCAGCCAAGGGGTACAGGGTCTCTACGAGCAGTACTTC. The chain carries TRBV4-3 and TRBJ2-7; D is possibly TRBD1 (6 bases). There are 15 residues in the CDR3. CDR1 is LGHNA and CDR2 is YSLEER in the germline V gene. The germline V and J ends were trimmed by 1 base and 3 bases, with 13 bases remaining between them.

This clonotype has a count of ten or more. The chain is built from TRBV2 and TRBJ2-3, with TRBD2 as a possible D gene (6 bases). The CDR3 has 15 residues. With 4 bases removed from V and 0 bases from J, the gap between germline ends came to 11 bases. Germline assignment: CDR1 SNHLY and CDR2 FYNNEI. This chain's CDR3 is CASSARDSSTDTQYF. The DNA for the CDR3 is TGTGCCAGCAGTGCTCGGGACTCGAGCACAGATACGCAGTATTTT.

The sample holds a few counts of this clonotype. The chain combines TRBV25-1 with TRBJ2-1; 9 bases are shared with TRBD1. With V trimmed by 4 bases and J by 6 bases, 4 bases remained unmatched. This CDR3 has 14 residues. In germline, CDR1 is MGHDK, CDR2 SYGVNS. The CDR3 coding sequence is TGTGCCAGCAGTGCGGGGACAGGGCTCAATGAGCAGTTCTTC. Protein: CASSAGTGLNEQFF.

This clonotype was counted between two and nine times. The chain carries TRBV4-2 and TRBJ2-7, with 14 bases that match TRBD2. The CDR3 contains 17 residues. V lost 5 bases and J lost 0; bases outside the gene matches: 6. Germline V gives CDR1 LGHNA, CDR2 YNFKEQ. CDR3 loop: CASSSTSGGVFSYEQYF. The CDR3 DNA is TGTGCCAGCAGCTCGACTAGCGGGGGGGTATTCTCCTACGAGCAGTACTTC.

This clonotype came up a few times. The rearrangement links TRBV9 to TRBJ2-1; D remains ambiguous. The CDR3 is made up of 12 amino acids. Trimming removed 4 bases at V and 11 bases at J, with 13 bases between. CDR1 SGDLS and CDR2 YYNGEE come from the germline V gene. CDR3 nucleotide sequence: TGTGCCAGCAGCCCGTACTGGGATAAGCAGTTCTTC. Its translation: CASSPYWDKQFF. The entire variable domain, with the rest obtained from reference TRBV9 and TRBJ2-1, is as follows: DSGVTQTPKHLITATGQRVTLRCSPRSGDLSVYWYQQSLDQGLQFLIQYYNGEERAKGNILERFSAQQFPDLHSELNLSSLELGDSALYFCASSPYWDKQFFGPGTRLTVL.